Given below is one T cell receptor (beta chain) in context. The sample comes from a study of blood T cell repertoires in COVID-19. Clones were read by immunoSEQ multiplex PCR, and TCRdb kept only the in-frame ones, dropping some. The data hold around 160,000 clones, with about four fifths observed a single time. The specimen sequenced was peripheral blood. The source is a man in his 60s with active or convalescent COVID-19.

The CDR3 DNA sequence: TGTGCCAGTACCCCAGGGGGCCCCTATGGCTACACCTTC. Its protein is CASTPGGPYGYTF. The rearrangement uses TRBV19 and TRBJ1-2; 8 bases map to TRBD1. The CDR3 contains 13 residues. Losses at the gene ends were 7 bases for V and 4 bases for J; bases not matched to a gene: 5. Germline V CDR1 and CDR2: LNHDA, SQIVND (reference sequence).